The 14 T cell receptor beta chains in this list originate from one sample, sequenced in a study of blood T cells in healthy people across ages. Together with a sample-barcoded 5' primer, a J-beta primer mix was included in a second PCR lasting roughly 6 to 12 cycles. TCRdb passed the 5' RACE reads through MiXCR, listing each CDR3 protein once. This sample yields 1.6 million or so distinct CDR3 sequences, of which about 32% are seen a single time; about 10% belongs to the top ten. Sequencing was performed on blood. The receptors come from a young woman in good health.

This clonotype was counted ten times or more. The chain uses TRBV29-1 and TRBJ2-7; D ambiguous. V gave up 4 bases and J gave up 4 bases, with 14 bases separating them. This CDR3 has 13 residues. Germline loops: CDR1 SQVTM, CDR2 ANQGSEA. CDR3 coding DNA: TGCAGCGTTGTCTTATTCGGTATGTACGAGCAGTACTTC. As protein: CSVVLFGMYEQYF.

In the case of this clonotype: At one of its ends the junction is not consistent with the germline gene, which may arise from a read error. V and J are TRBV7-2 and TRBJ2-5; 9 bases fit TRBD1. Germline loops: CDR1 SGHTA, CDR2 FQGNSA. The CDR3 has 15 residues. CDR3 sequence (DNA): TGTGTCAGCAGCTTAAGGACAGGGGTACAAGAGACCCAGTACTTC. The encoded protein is CVSSLRTGVQETQYF.

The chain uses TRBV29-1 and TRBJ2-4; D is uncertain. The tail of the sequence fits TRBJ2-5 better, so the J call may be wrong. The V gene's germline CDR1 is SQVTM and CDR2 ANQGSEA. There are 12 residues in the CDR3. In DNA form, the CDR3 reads TGCAGCGCCTCTGACGGTCAAGAGACCCAGTACTTC. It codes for CSASDGQETQYF.

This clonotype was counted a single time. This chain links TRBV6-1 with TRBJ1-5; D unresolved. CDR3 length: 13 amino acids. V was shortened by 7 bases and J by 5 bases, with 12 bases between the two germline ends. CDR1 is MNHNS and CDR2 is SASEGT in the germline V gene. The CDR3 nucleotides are TGTGCCAGCAACACACAGTTCGATCAGCCCCAGCATTTT. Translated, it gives CASNTQFDQPQHF.

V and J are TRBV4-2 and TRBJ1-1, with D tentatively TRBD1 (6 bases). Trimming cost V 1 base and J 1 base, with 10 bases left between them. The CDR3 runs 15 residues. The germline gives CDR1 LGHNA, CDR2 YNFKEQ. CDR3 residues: CASSQAGEGNTEAFF. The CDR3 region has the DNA TGTGCCAGCAGCCAAGCAGGGGAGGGGAACACTGAAGCTTTCTTT.

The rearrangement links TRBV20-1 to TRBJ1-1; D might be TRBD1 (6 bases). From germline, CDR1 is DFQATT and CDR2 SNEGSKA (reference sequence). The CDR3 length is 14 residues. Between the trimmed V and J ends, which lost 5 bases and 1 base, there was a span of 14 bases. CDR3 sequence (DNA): TGCAGTGCTTCCTTGGGGGGCAGGAACACTGAAGCTTTCTTT. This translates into CSASLGGRNTEAFF.

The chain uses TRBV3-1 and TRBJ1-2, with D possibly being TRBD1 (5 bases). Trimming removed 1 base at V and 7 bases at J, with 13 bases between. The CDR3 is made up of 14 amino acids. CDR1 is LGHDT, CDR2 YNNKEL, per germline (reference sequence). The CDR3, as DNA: TGTGCCAGCAGCCAAGGCCAAGGGGTTGGTGGCTACACCTTC. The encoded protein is CASSQGQGVGGYTF.

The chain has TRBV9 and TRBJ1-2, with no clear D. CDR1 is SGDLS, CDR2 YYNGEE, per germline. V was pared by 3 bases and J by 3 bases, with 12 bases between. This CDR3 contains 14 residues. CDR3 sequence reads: CASSDVDPYYGYTF. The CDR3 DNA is TGTGCCAGCAGCGACGTGGACCCCTACTATGGCTACACCTTC.

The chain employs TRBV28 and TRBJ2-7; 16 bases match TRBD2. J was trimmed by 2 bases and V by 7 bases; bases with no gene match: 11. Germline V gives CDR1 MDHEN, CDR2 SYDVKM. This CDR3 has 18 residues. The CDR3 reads CASNPGLAGGPSTYEQYF. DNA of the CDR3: TGTGCCAGCAACCCGGGACTAGCGGGAGGGCCCTCCACCTACGAGCAGTACTTC. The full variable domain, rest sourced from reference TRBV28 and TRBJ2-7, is DVKVTQSSRYLVKRTGEKVFLECVQDMDHENMFWYRQDPGLGLRLIYFSYDVKMKEKGDIPEGYSVSREKKERFSLILESASTNQTSMYLCASNPGLAGGPSTYEQYFGPGTRLTVT.

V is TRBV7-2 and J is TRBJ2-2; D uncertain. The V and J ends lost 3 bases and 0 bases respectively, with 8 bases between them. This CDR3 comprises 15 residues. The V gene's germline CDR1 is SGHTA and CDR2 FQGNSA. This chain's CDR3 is CASSLGITNTGELFF. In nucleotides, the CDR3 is TGTGCCAGCAGCTTGGGGATTACGAACACCGGGGAGCTGTTTTTT.

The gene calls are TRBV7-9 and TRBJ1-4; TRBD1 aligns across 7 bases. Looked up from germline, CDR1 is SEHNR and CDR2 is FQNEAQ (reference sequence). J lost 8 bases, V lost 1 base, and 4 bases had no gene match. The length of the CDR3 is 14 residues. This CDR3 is CASSLEGAGEKLFF. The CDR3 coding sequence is TGTGCCAGCAGCTTAGAGGGGGCTGGGGAAAAACTGTTTTTT.

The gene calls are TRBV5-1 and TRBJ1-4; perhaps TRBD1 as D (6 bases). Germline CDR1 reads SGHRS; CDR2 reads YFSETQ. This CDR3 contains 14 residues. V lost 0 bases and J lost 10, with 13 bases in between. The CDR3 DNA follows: TGCGCCAGCAGCTTGGTACCAGGGGAGGGAAAACTGTTTTTT. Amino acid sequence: CASSLVPGEGKLFF.

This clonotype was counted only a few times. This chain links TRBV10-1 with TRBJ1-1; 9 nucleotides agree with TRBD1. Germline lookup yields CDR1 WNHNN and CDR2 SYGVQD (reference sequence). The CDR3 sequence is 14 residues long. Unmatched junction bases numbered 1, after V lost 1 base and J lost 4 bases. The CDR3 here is CASSEWTGATEAFF. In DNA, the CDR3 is TGCGCCAGCAGTGAGTGGACAGGGGCCACTGAAGCTTTCTTT.

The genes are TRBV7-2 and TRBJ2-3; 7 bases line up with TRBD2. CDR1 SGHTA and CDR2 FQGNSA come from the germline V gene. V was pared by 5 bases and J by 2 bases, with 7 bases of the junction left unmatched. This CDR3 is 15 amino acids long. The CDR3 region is CASSPSGALTDTQYF. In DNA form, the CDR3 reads TGTGCCAGCAGCCCCAGCGGGGCCCTCACAGATACGCAGTATTTT.